The rows below give T cell receptor beta chains drawn from one sample of a study of T cell responses to AZD1222 COVID-19 vaccine. TCRdb keeps only in-frame clones here, not all; method: immunoSEQ multiplex PCR. The sample records more than 85,000 clones, 88% being singletons. The sequencing here drew on peripheral blood, taken on day 0 of AZD1222 vaccination. Receptors originate from an adult in good health. The CDR3 runs from the conserved cysteine through the conserved F or W. Each record gives: V gene, J gene, clone size, D gene, CDR3 protein, CDR3 DNA. A D gene is named only where the DNA matches it firmly. Clone size, where shown, is once, few, many, or a class for clones that have expanded.

V: TRBV9
J: TRBJ2-7
size: few
D: NA
CDR3: CASSAQGGTAYEQYF
DNA: TGTGCCAGCAGCGCTCAGGGGGGGACAGCCTACGAGCAGTACTTC

V: TRBV5-1
J: TRBJ1-4
size: NA
D: NA
CDR3: CASSFAGTATNEKLFF
DNA: TGCGCCAGCAGCTTTGCAGGGACGGCGACTAATGAAAAACTGTTTTTT

V: TRBV19
J: TRBJ2-1
size: NA
D: NA
CDR3: CASSIEPRGVIDEQFF
DNA: TGTGCCAGTAGTATAGAACCCCGGGGCGTGATCGATGAGCAGTTCTTC

V: TRBV3-1/TRBV3-2
J: TRBJ1-1
size: NA
D: NA
CDR3: CASSQEGRARGAFF
DNA: TGTGCCAGCAGCCAAGAGGGCAGGGCAAGGGGAGCTTTCTTT

V: TRBV4-1
J: TRBJ1-1
size: NA
D: NA
CDR3: CASSQEILAGAFF
DNA: TGCGCCAGCAGCCAAGAGATTTTAGCTGGGGCTTTCTTT

V: TRBV19
J: TRBJ1-4
size: once
D: NA
CDR3: CASSTLGPLNEKLFF
DNA: TGTGCCAGTAGTACCCTGGGACCGCTTAATGAAAAACTGTTTTTT

V: TRBV3-1/TRBV3-2
J: TRBJ1-1
size: NA
D: NA
CDR3: CASSHHAGPRNTEAFF
DNA: TGTGCCAGCAGCCACCACGCCGGGCCGAGAAACACTGAAGCTTTCTTT

V: TRBV5-8
J: TRBJ2-2
size: NA
D: TRBD2
CDR3: CASSLQLTSGGSGELFF
DNA: TGTGCCAGCAGCTTGCAGCTGACTAGCGGGGGGTCCGGGGAGCTGTTTTTT

V: TRBV10-3
J: TRBJ1-5
size: NA
D: TRBD1
CDR3: CAIRGTGEGQPQHF
DNA: TGTGCCATCAGAGGAACAGGGGAGGGTCAGCCCCAGCATTTT

V: TRBV10-2
J: TRBJ1-4
size: NA
D: TRBD1
CDR3: CASSGGDRANEKLFF
DNA: TGCGCCAGCAGTGGGGGGGACAGGGCGAATGAAAAACTGTTTTTT

V: TRBV7-9
J: TRBJ2-5
size: NA
D: NA
CDR3: CASSLTAQETQYF
DNA: TGTGCCAGCAGCTTGACCGCCCAAGAGACCCAGTACTTC

V: TRBV4-1
J: TRBJ1-2
size: NA
D: NA
CDR3: CASSQEADPNYGYTF
DNA: TGCGCCAGCAGCCAAGAAGCGGATCCGAACTATGGCTACACCTTC

V: TRBV28
J: TRBJ1-2
size: NA
D: TRBD1
CDR3: CASTLTGLSYGYTF
DNA: TGTGCCAGCACCTTGACAGGGTTGAGCTATGGCTACACCTTC

V: TRBV7-9
J: TRBJ2-2
size: NA
D: NA
CDR3: CASSGDGNTGELFF
DNA: TGTGCCAGCAGCGGGGACGGGAACACCGGGGAGCTGTTTTTT

V: TRBV6-5
J: TRBJ1-1
size: NA
D: NA
CDR3: CASRTAGSAEAFF
DNA: TGTGCCAGCAGGACCGCAGGGTCGGCTGAAGCTTTCTTT

V: TRBV6-5
J: TRBJ1-2
size: once
D: NA
CDR3: CASSFRGLGGGYTF
DNA: TGTGCCAGCAGTTTCCGCGGCCTTGGAGGTGGCTACACCTTC

V: TRBV2
J: TRBJ2-7
size: once
D: NA
CDR3: CASSTRRVWNF
DNA: TGTGCCAGCAGTACCCGGAGGGTTTGGAACTTC

V: TRBV6-5
J: TRBJ2-7
size: NA
D: NA
CDR3: CASSPGRGISEQYF
DNA: TGTGCCAGTTCCCCTGGGCGGGGCATCTCCGAGCAGTACTTC

V: TRBV19
J: TRBJ1-1
size: NA
D: NA
CDR3: CASTPIRTNTEAFF
DNA: TGTGCCAGTACCCCAATACGGACGAACACTGAAGCTTTCTTT

V: TRBV29-1
J: TRBJ1-1
size: once
D: NA
CDR3: CSVDRNTEAFF
DNA: TGCAGCGTTGACAGAAACACTGAAGCTTTCTTT

V: TRBV6-5
J: TRBJ1-2
size: NA
D: NA
CDR3: CASSYGDNYGYTF
DNA: TGTGCCAGCAGTTACGGGGATAACTATGGCTACACCTTC

V: TRBV6-5
J: TRBJ1-2
size: NA
D: NA
CDR3: CASSPWQGSFTF
DNA: TGTGCCAGCAGCCCCTGGCAGGGCTCGTTCACCTTC

V: TRBV5-4
J: TRBJ2-3
size: NA
D: TRBD1
CDR3: CASSPGTGSTDTQYF
DNA: TGTGCCAGCAGCCCCGGGACAGGAAGCACAGATACGCAGTATTTT

V: TRBV6-5
J: TRBJ1-2
size: NA
D: NA
CDR3: CASSTGTGTYGYTF
DNA: TGTGCCAGCAGCACCGGGACGGGGACCTATGGCTACACCTTC

V: TRBV7-9
J: TRBJ1-1
size: NA
D: NA
CDR3: CASSLVQGFTEAFF
DNA: TGTGCCAGCAGCTTAGTCCAGGGATTCACTGAAGCTTTCTTT

V: TRBV7-2
J: TRBJ1-2
size: NA
D: NA
CDR3: CASSPGGAGRNYGYTF
DNA: TGTGCCAGCAGCCCGGGTGGCGCAGGTCGTAACTATGGCTACACCTTC

V: TRBV2
J: TRBJ1-5
size: once
D: NA
CDR3: CASSAESDSNQPQHF
DNA: TGTGCCAGCAGCGCGGAGAGCGATAGCAATCAGCCCCAGCATTTT

V: TRBV5-6
J: TRBJ1-1
size: NA
D: NA
CDR3: CASSGTTNTEAFF
DNA: TGTGCCAGCAGCGGAACTACGAACACTGAAGCTTTCTTT

V: TRBV7-6
J: TRBJ1-4
size: NA
D: NA
CDR3: CASSPPEGRGYEKLFF
DNA: TGTGCCAGCAGCCCCCCGGAAGGCAGGGGTTATGAAAAACTGTTTTTT

V: TRBV6-6
J: TRBJ1-1
size: NA
D: NA
CDR3: CASSYGGVRVAEAFF
DNA: TGTGCCAGCAGTTACGGGGGGGTCAGGGTGGCTGAAGCTTTCTTT

V: TRBV28
J: TRBJ1-2
size: NA
D: NA
CDR3: CASSAEVANYGYTF
DNA: TGTGCCAGCAGTGCTGAGGTCGCTAACTATGGCTACACCTTC

V: TRBV7-2
J: TRBJ1-2
size: NA
D: NA
CDR3: CASSLVFGRTNYGYTF
DNA: TGTGCCAGCAGCTTAGTCTTTGGCAGGACTAACTATGGCTACACCTTC

V: TRBV12-3/TRBV12-4
J: TRBJ2-3
size: NA
D: NA
CDR3: CASALARTDTQYF
DNA: TGTGCCAGCGCGCTTGCGCGCACAGATACGCAGTATTTT

V: TRBV11-2
J: TRBJ1-2
size: NA
D: NA
CDR3: CASSLGPQGYGYTF
DNA: TGTGCCAGCAGCTTGGGGCCGCAGGGCTATGGCTACACCTTC

V: TRBV2
J: TRBJ2-7
size: NA
D: TRBD2
CDR3: CASSGLAGGYEQYF
DNA: TGTGCCAGCAGTGGACTAGCGGGAGGCTACGAGCAGTACTTC

V: TRBV6-5
J: TRBJ1-1
size: NA
D: TRBD1
CDR3: CATSSRDRGQTGAFF
DNA: TGTGCCACCTCGTCCCGGGACAGGGGGCAGACGGGAGCTTTCTTT

V: TRBV19
J: TRBJ1-1
size: once
D: NA
CDR3: CASSTLLPRATEAFF
DNA: TGTGCCAGTAGTACGTTGCTACCACGGGCCACTGAAGCTTTCTTT

V: TRBV4-1
J: TRBJ1-1
size: NA
D: NA
CDR3: CASSLGGNTEAFF
DNA: TGCGCCAGCAGCCTCGGAGGGAACACTGAAGCTTTCTTT